This TCR beta chain comes out of a study of a mutant IDH1 vaccine in newly diagnosed glioma. Study-level information: The treated population exhibited a male proportion of roughly 60%, a female proportion of roughly 40%, and a mean age of around 40 years.

V lost 0 bases and J 2 bases, leaving 9 bases between the germline ends. The length of the CDR3 is 14 residues. Germline lookup yields CDR1 SGHDT and CDR2 YYEEEE. Study findings and constraints: Pseudoprogression appeared unlinked to shifts in leading peripheral T cell clonotypes. Immune responses arising from the vaccine appeared in about 92% of patients.

Libraries were prepared by immunoSEQ multiplex PCR; TCRdb keeps only in-frame clonotypes and omits some of them. The sample lists about 40,000 clones, 80% to 95% occurring once. Documented time point: week 5, during vaccination. The vaccine gave 300 ug of a 20-mer mutant IDH1 peptide subcutaneously per dose. To note about this clone: The antigen is not known.

The sequencing used PBMCs, collected from a glioma patient whose treatment included an IDH1 peptide vaccine. This chain links TRBV5-6 with TRBJ2-7; D gene uncertain. The origin of this receptor is a man in his fifties with glioma. For the CDR3, the DNA is TGTGCCAGCAGCTTGGCGACAAGCACCTACGAGCAGTACTTC. Amino acids: CASSLATSTYEQYF.